This section outlines one T cell receptor beta chain sequence together with its context. Only in-frame clones appear in the TCRdb table, and some are missing; sequencing was by immunoSEQ multiplex PCR. The repertoire consists of some 71,000 clones, with more than 75% occurring once and the leading ten covering about 15%. These data come from a study of PD-L1 blockade in urothelial cancer. Across the study: Samples came from 3 weeks, at the second dose, and 6 weeks into treatment.

Time point denoted: pretreatment peripheral blood. Unmatched junction bases numbered 5, after V lost 9 bases and J lost 0 bases. Germline V gene lookup returns CDR1 MNHEY and CDR2 SVGAGI. The CDR3 is 14 residues long. The TCR comes from a man in his 60s with urothelial cancer. This sample comprised PBMCs, obtained around atezolizumab (anti-PD-L1) treatment. The chain employs TRBV6-5 and TRBJ2-5, with TRBD2 matching over 9 bases. DNA for the CDR3: TGTGCCAGTCAGAGCGGGGGGTACCAAGAGACCCAGTACTTC. Its protein is CASQSGGYQETQYF.